The 26 T cell receptor beta chains presented below share a single source sample, sequenced in a study of T cells in Graves' hyperthyroidism and ophthalmopathy (dated by TCRdb to 2018 to 2020). The method was multiplex PCR. Sequencing used an Illumina HiSeq 2000. Amplification of TCR beta CDR3 regions was carried out from RNA transcripts. For the first round of RT-PCR on the TCR CDR3, the HTBI primer set was used together with the Qiagen OneStep RT-PCR kit. In-frame beta chains were kept once TCRdb had trimmed the public reads at Q25 with fastp and called clones with MiXCR. Rows with one shared CDR3 protein collapse into an entry with the most common genes and DNA. A total of hundreds of thousands of distinct CDR3 sequences appear in this sample, roughly 40% of them only once. The ten most abundant clones make up about 9% of the sample. Source material: blood. The origin of the receptors is a man aged 18 to 30 with Graves' hyperthyroidism.

The chain links TRBV10-3 to TRBJ1-2; D gene unclear. The CDR3 spans 14 residues. Per germline, CDR1 ENHRY and CDR2 SYGVKD. Trimming shortened V by 10 bases and J by 0 bases, and 15 bases separated the two germline ends. The CDR3 region is CASSEAVANYGYTF. CDR3 DNA: TGTGCCAGCAGCGAGGCGGTAGCTAACTATGGCTACACCTTC.

The V call is TRBV7-9, the J call TRBJ1-1; the match to TRBD1 covers 9 bases. Germline V gives CDR1 SEHNR, CDR2 FQNEAQ (reference sequence). V shed 6 bases and J 1 base; nucleotides not matched to a gene: 9. The CDR3 is 16 residues long. The CDR3 DNA is TGTGCCAGCAGTATTACAGGGGGCGCGACGAACACTGAAGCTTTCTTT. Protein product: CASSITGGATNTEAFF.

The V and J genes are TRBV2 and TRBJ2-7; TRBD2 is a possible D gene (5 bases). Trimming removed 11 bases from V and 6 bases from J, with 17 bases in between. CDR3 length: 12 amino acids. Germline lookup yields CDR1 SNHLY and CDR2 FYNNEI. The CDR3 DNA follows: TGTGCCTGGAGTGTACGGGGAAGCGAGCAGTACTTC. It is translated as CAWSVRGSEQYF.

The table lists this clonotype with many counts. V gene TRBV9 combines with J gene TRBJ2-7; no firm D call. The CDR3 length is 14 residues. The V gene lost 0 bases and the J gene lost 3 bases, with 10 bases spanning the gap. Germline loops: CDR1 SGDLS, CDR2 YYNGEE. CDR3 residues: CASSVGIGNYEQYF. The CDR3 coding sequence is TGTGCCAGCAGCGTAGGGATAGGGAACTACGAGCAGTACTTC.

This clonotype was picked up a small number of times. This rearrangement joins TRBV12-3 or TRBV12-4 to TRBJ2-7, with 8 bases fitting TRBD2. There are 14 residues in the CDR3. With V trimmed by 4 bases and J by 6 bases, 8 bases remained unmatched. The CDR3 sequence is CASSYGREGVEQYF. The CDR3 coding sequence is TGTGCCAGCAGTTACGGTCGGGAGGGAGTCGAGCAGTACTTC.

This clonotype was recorded a few times. This chain uses TRBV7-9 with TRBJ2-7; TRBD2 aligns across 8 bases. The CDR3 contains 15 residues. CDR1 SEHNR and CDR2 FQNEAQ come from the germline V gene (reference sequence). V was clipped by 4 bases and J by 5 bases; unmatched bases: 10. CDR3 protein: CASSYQQRGRNEQYF. The CDR3 region has the DNA TGTGCCAGCAGCTACCAGCAGCGGGGGAGGAACGAGCAGTACTTC.

In regard to this clonotype: The junction departs from the called germline gene at one end, perhaps through a read error. V gene TRBV7-9 combines with J gene TRBJ1-1, with unresolved D. The CDR3 totals 14 residues. CDR1 and CDR2 from the germline V gene are SEHNR and FQNEAQ (reference sequence). As DNA, the CDR3 is TGCGCCGGCAGCCAAGATTCGGAGGGCACTGAAGCTTTCTTT. Residues: CAGSQDSEGTEAFF.

There are a few counts of this clonotype. The chain uses TRBV5-5 and TRBJ1-4; tentative D call: TRBD1 (5 bases). Germline V gene data show CDR1 as SGHKS and CDR2 as YYEKEE (reference sequence). The CDR3 extends over 13 amino acids. V lost 3 bases and J 4 bases, leaving 7 bases between the germline ends. This CDR3 is CASSWDRNEKLFF. As DNA, the CDR3 is TGTGCCAGCAGCTGGGACCGTAATGAAAAACTGTTTTTT.

The chain has TRBV29-1 and TRBJ1-1, with D possibly TRBD1 on 6 matching bases. The ends were cut back, 7 bases at V and 1 base at J, with 19 bases in the middle. The CDR3 is 15 amino acids. The germline V gene encodes CDR1 SQVTM and CDR2 ANQGSEA. CDR3 in amino acids: CSAGGVGAKNTEAFF. The CDR3 DNA reads as TGCAGCGCCGGAGGGGTGGGGGCAAAGAACACTGAAGCTTTCTTT.

The chain couples TRBV7-8 to TRBJ2-7; a weak D match, TRBD2 (6 bases). The CDR3 is 16 amino acids. V was trimmed by 6 bases and J by 4 bases, leaving 22 bases between them. Germline CDR1 reads SGHVS; CDR2 reads FQNEAQ. The CDR3 spells CASSDGLGGGGYEQYF. Written as DNA, the CDR3 is TGTGCCAGCAGTGACGGACTCGGGGGTGGGGGATACGAGCAGTACTTC.

The chain uses TRBV10-3 and TRBJ1-5; 10 bases are a match to TRBD1. The CDR3 is made up of 15 amino acids. V shed 10 bases and J 0 bases; nucleotides not matched to a gene: 6. Germline CDR1 and CDR2: ENHRY and SYGVKD. CDR3 protein: CATRGTGDSNQPQHF. CDR3 coding DNA: TGTGCCACTAGGGGGACAGGGGATAGCAATCAGCCCCAGCATTTT.

The chain recombines TRBV10-3 with TRBJ1-5; the D gene is possibly TRBD1 (6 bases). Germline CDR1 ENHRY, CDR2 SYGVKD. There are 13 residues in the CDR3. With 5 bases removed from V and 7 bases from J, the gap between germline ends came to 12 bases. The CDR3 bases are TGTGCCATCAGTCTACAGGGACAACAGCCCCAGCATTTT. Translation: CAISLQGQQPQHF.

The chain uses TRBV25-1 and TRBJ1-2, with TRBD1 identical over 7 bases. The CDR3 covers 15 residues. Germline lookup yields CDR1 MGHDK and CDR2 SYGVNS. The J segment lost 4 bases and the V segment lost 5 bases, leaving 10 bases of the junction unmatched. The CDR3 region is CASSRGEGQPYGYTF. Here the CDR3 DNA reads TGTGCCAGCAGTAGGGGTGAGGGACAGCCCTATGGCTACACCTTC.

There are a few counts of this clonotype. The rearrangement uses TRBV24-1 and TRBJ2-2, with a weak D call TRBD2 (5 bases). The CDR3 consists of 16 residues. V lost 7 bases and J 1 base, leaving 15 bases between the germline ends. CDR1 KGHDR and CDR2 SFDVKD come from the germline V gene. CDR3 bases: TGTGCCACCAGCAGAGCCTTGGACTGGAACACCGGGGAGCTGTTTTTT. It codes for CATSRALDWNTGELFF.

This chain connects TRBV7-2 to TRBJ1-1; no clear D gene. Germline V lookup: CDR1 SGHTA, CDR2 FQGNSA. The V end lost 7 bases, the J end lost 0 bases, and 18 bases lay between the germline ends. CDR3 length equals 16 residues. In nucleotides, the CDR3 is TGTGCCAGCACCCTAGGTGGGCTTAGAATGAACACTGAAGCTTTCTTT. Its translation is CASTLGGLRMNTEAFF. Drawing the rest from reference TRBV7-2 and TRBJ1-1, the complete variable domain is GAGVSQSPSNKVTEKGKDVELRCDPISGHTALYWYRQSLGQGLEFLIYFQGNSAPDKSGLPSDRFSAERTGGSVSTLTIQRTQQEDSAVYLCASTLGGLRMNTEAFFGQGTRLTVV.

This clonotype has at least ten counts. The chain is built from TRBV9 and TRBJ1-5; D gene ambiguous. The V gene lost 0 bases and the J gene lost 9 bases, with 10 bases spanning the gap. The CDR3 has 13 amino acids. CDR1 is SGDLS and CDR2 is YYNGEE in the germline V gene. The CDR3 DNA is TGTGCCAGCAGCGTAGACTATGTTGGGCCCCAGCATTTT. This gives the protein CASSVDYVGPQHF.

As for this clonotype: An end of the junction does not agree with germline; a read error may underlie this. The gene calls are TRBV19 and TRBJ2-2; tentatively, D is TRBD2 (6 bases). The CDR3 is 14 residues long. In germline, CDR1 is LNHDA, CDR2 SQIVND (reference sequence). The CDR3 is CASSKGANTGGLFF. As DNA, the CDR3 is TGTGCCAGTAGTAAGGGAGCGAACACCGGGGGGCTGTTTTTT.

There are a few counts of this clonotype. For the CDR3, the DNA is TGTGCCAGCAGTCCCCGGGGGGAGTACACCGGGGAGCTGTTTTTT. Its translation: CASSPRGEYTGELFF. The V and J genes are TRBV6-5 and TRBJ2-2, with TRBD2 matching over 7 bases. Trimming removed 5 bases from V and 3 bases from J; junction bases left unmatched: 6. The CDR3 consists of 15 residues. The germline V gene has CDR1 MNHEY and CDR2 SVGAGI.

A remark on this clonotype: Germline and junction disagree at one end, which may indicate a read error. The CDR3 loop is CASSAMNTGELFF. Written as DNA, the CDR3 is TGTGCCAGCAGTGCGATGAACACCGGGGAGCTGTTTTTT. The rearrangement joins TRBV10-3 to TRBJ2-2, with no clear D. CDR3 size: 13 residues. CDR1 and CDR2 (germline): ENHRY, SYGVKD.

As for this clonotype: A junction boundary mismatches the germline segment, possibly from a read error. The chain couples TRBV7-3 to TRBJ1-1; D may be TRBD1 (5 bases). CDR1 and CDR2 (germline): SGHTA, FQGTGA. The length of the CDR3 is 14 residues. In nucleotides, the CDR3 is TGCGCCAGCAGCCAAGGCCCAGGGATGACTGAAGCTTTCTTT. This gives the protein CASSQGPGMTEAFF.

This clonotype appeared a few times. The chain combines TRBV7-9 with TRBJ1-3, with D unresolved. Germline CDR1 reads SEHNR; CDR2 reads FQNEAQ (reference sequence). Trimming stripped 6 bases from V and 3 bases from J, with 15 bases between. This CDR3 comprises 15 residues. This CDR3 reads CASSEVAGYGNTIYF. The DNA of the CDR3 is TGTGCCAGCAGTGAAGTCGCGGGATATGGAAACACCATATATTTT.

The rearrangement links TRBV7-2 to TRBJ2-5; the D is unclear. Trimming stripped 6 bases from V and 4 bases from J, with 24 bases between. Germline-derived CDR1 and CDR2 are SGHTA and FQGNSA. This CDR3 contains 17 residues. CDR3 loop: CASSPGHVISSGETQYF. In DNA, the CDR3 is TGTGCCAGCAGTCCCGGTCACGTTATCTCCTCAGGAGAGACCCAGTACTTC.

This clonotype was seen a few times. The rearrangement uses TRBV13 and TRBJ2-5; no definite D call. Germline CDR1 is PRHDT and CDR2 is FYEKMQ (reference sequence). V lost 10 bases, J lost 5 bases, and 20 bases lay in between. The CDR3 loop spans 14 amino acids. The CDR3 protein is CATTMGRSAETQYF. CDR3 DNA sequence: TGTGCCACTACGATGGGCAGATCCGCGGAGACCCAGTACTTC.

The genes are TRBV7-8 and TRBJ2-5; D might be TRBD2 (6 bases). Trimming shortened V by 1 base and J by 2 bases, and 14 bases separated the two germline ends. Germline assignment: CDR1 SGHVS and CDR2 FQNEAQ. The CDR3 length is 16 residues. This chain's CDR3 is CASSLDSGVGQETQYF. CDR3 coding DNA: TGTGCCAGCAGCTTAGATTCGGGGGTAGGACAAGAGACCCAGTACTTC.

Concerning this clonotype: Its ends do not fully match the called genes, so a read error is possible. The CDR3 DNA reads TGCGCCAGCAGCCTCCCGGGACCGCCTTCCGGCGAGCAGTACTTC. Translation gives CASSLPGPPSGEQYF. V usage is TRBV5-8 and J usage is TRBJ2-7; D is tentatively TRBD1 or TRBD2 (5 bases each). From germline, CDR1 is SGHTS and CDR2 YDEGEE. This CDR3 has 15 amino acids.

The table lists this clonotype with many counts. CDR3 bases: TGTGCCAGCAGCGTAGAGGGGACCTATAATTCACCCCTCCACTTT. This codes for CASSVEGTYNSPLHF. The V gene is TRBV9, the J gene TRBJ1-6; tentative D call: TRBD1 (5 bases). The CDR3 consists of 15 residues. CDR1 is SGDLS and CDR2 is YYNGEE in the germline V gene. Trimming removed 0 bases from V and 2 bases from J, with 6 bases in between.